The rows below give T cell receptor beta chains drawn from one sample of a study of cytomegalovirus exposure and HLA in healthy donors. Here immunoSEQ multiplex PCR was the method, and the copy in TCRdb shows in-frame clones only, minus some. The sample lists 150,000 to 200,000 clones, 84% occurring once. The sequencing input was PBMCs. These receptors were obtained from a man between 18 and 29 years old in good health and CMV-seropositive. Each CDR3 is given with its conserved first and last residue. Fields, in order: J gene, clone size, D gene, V gene, CDR3 DNA, CDR3 protein. A D gene is named only where the DNA matches it firmly. A clone size is listed for some rows: how often the clone was seen (once, few, many), or a class if it is expanded.

TRBJ2-7 . . TRBV13 TGTGCCAGCAGCAGACGGGGGTCTTTCTACGAGCAGTACTTC CASSRRGSFYEQYF
TRBJ1-5 few . TRBV2 TGTGCCAGCAGCGAAATCGGGGTGGGCAATCAGCCCCAGCATTTT CASSEIGVGNQPQHF
TRBJ2-1 . . TRBV20-1 TGCAGTGCACCCCTGGCGGTTCAGTTCTTC CSAPLAVQFF
TRBJ2-2 . . TRBV5-4 TGTGCCAGCAGCCCCCGGGACTCAGGCGGGGAGCTGTTTTTT CASSPRDSGGELFF
TRBJ1-1 . . TRBV4-2 TGTGCCAGCAGCCAAGAGGCGTGGGGGGGCGCTGAAGCTTTCTTT CASSQEAWGGAEAFF
TRBJ1-5 . . TRBV6-1 TGTGCCAGCAGTGAAATAGCAGGGAGGGGCAATCAGCCCCAGCATTTT CASSEIAGRGNQPQHF
TRBJ2-1 once . TRBV10-3 TGTGCCATCAGGGAGGACACTAGCAATGAGCAGTTCTTC CAIREDTSNEQFF
TRBJ2-7 once TRBD2 TRBV29-1 TGCAGCGTTGATAGCGGGAGAGACGAGCAGTACTTC CSVDSGRDEQYF
TRBJ2-7 . TRBD1 TRBV19 TGTGCCAGTAGTATGGGACAGTCCTACGAGCAGTACTTC CASSMGQSYEQYF
TRBJ2-7 . TRBD2 TRBV6-5 TGTGCCAGCAGTTACGGCGGGAGTAAAACCTACGAGCAGTACTTC CASSYGGSKTYEQYF
TRBJ1-2 . . TRBV29-1 TGCAGCGTTGTGGTGCCCCCGGCCACTACCTATGGCTACACCTTC CSVVVPPATTYGYTF
TRBJ2-5 . . TRBV7-3 TGTGCCAGCAGCTTATCCGCGGGACGGACTGCGACCCAGTACTTC CASSLSAGRTATQYF
TRBJ1-1 . . TRBV4-1 TGCGCCAGCAGCCCATCCGGGACAGAAGCTTTCTTT CASSPSGTEAFF
TRBJ2-7 . TRBD2 TRBV10-3 TGTGCCATCAGTGAGTCTAAGGGGCTAGCGGGCTCTAATAACTACGAGCAGTACTTC CAISESKGLAGSNNYEQYF
TRBJ2-5 . TRBD1 TRBV7-8 TGTGCCAGCAGCTTGACAGGGGAAGAGACCCAGTACTTC CASSLTGEETQYF
TRBJ2-2 few . TRBV19 TGTGCCAGTAGTATACACCTAAACACCGGGGAGCTGTTTTTT CASSIHLNTGELFF
TRBJ2-6 . . TRBV30 TGTGCCTGGGCGTTTCCTTCTGGGGCCAACGTCCTGACTTTC CAWAFPSGANVLTF
TRBJ1-5 . . TRBV6-4 TGTGCCAGCAGTGAGGGCAGCAATCAGCCCCAGCATTTT CASSEGSNQPQHF
TRBJ1-1 once . TRBV5-1 TGCGCCAGCAGCTTGTTCGACACTGAAGCTTTCTTT CASSLFDTEAFF
TRBJ2-3 . . TRBV25-1 TGTGCCAGCAAGGGGTCTACAGGGGGGGCAGATACGCAGTATTTT CASKGSTGGADTQYF
TRBJ1-1 . . TRBV9 TGTGCCAGCAGCGTTGGACAGTCACGGAACACTGAAGCTTTCTTT CASSVGQSRNTEAFF
TRBJ1-1 . . TRBV18 TGTGCCAGCTCATCGCGACCGAGAGCAGGGCAGAACACTGAAGCTTTCTTT CASSSRPRAGQNTEAFF
TRBJ2-1 . TRBD1 TRBV2 TGTGCCAGCAGTGAGGTCAGGGGGAGATACAATGAGCAGTTCTTC CASSEVRGRYNEQFF
TRBJ1-2 . TRBD1 TRBV5-5 TGTGCCAGCAGCTCGCTGGGGACAGGGTACGGCTACACCTTC CASSSLGTGYGYTF
TRBJ1-1 . TRBD1 TRBV18 TGTGCCAGCTCACCCAGGGGGGACACTGAAGCTTTCTTT CASSPRGDTEAFF
TRBJ2-3 . TRBD2 TRBV4-1 TGCGCCAGCAGCCGCTTGGGACTAGCGGGAGTGGACACAGATACGCAGTATTTT CASSRLGLAGVDTDTQYF
TRBJ2-7 . . TRBV23-1 TGCGCCAGCAGTCAATCCTATGACAGTAACACCTACGAGCAGTACTTC CASSQSYDSNTYEQYF
TRBJ1-3 . . TRBV25-1 TGTGCCAGCAGTGAATGGGGACACAACTCTGGAAACACCATATATTTT CASSEWGHNSGNTIYF
TRBJ2-7 . . TRBV14 TGTGCCAGCAGCCGGAGCACAGGGTTCGGCTACGAGCAGTACTTC CASSRSTGFGYEQYF
TRBJ2-7 . . TRBV6-5 TGTGCCAGCAGTTACACCGGGGTAGAGCAGTACTTC CASSYTGVEQYF
TRBJ2-5 . TRBD1 TRBV27 TGTGCCAGCAGTTTATTCAGGGGGGAGACCCAGTACTTC CASSLFRGETQYF
TRBJ2-2 . . TRBV28 TGTGCCAGCACTGCCCCCGGGTCGAACACCGGGGAGCTGTTTTTT CASTAPGSNTGELFF
TRBJ1-2 few TRBD1 TRBV7-8 TGTGCCAGCAGCCTAAGGACAGGCCCTGGGAGCTACACCTTC CASSLRTGPGSYTF
TRBJ2-1 once . TRBV19 TGTGCCAGTAGTATAGTCTCCAATGAGCAGTTCTTC CASSIVSNEQFF
TRBJ2-3 . TRBD2 TRBV29-1 TGCAGCGGTCGACTAGCTCCTAGACGAGATACGCAGTATTTT CSGRLAPRRDTQYF
TRBJ1-4 few TRBD1 TRBV18 TGTGCCAGCTCTCAACGACAGGGCGTAAAAGAAAAACTGTTTTTT CASSQRQGVKEKLFF
TRBJ2-7 . TRBD2 TRBV30 TGTGCCTGGAGTCGCCTAGGGACTAGCGGGACCGAGCAGTACTTC CAWSRLGTSGTEQYF
TRBJ2-7 . . TRBV5-6 TGTGCCAGCAGCTTGGCCCCCGGGTCCCTACTCTCCTACGAGCAGTACTTC CASSLAPGSLLSYEQYF
TRBJ2-7 . TRBD2 TRBV7-2 TGTGCCAGCAGCTTCCCGGCGGGGCGTAGCGGGGCCCTCGAGCAGTACTTC CASSFPAGRSGALEQYF
TRBJ1-1 . TRBD1 TRBV29-1 TGCAGCGCCGGACAGGGTTCAAACACTGAAGCTTTCTTT CSAGQGSNTEAFF
TRBJ1-5 . TRBD1 TRBV7-2 TGTGCCAGCAGCTCAGGGGGGCGGGATCAGCCCCAGCATTTT CASSSGGRDQPQHF
TRBJ2-3 . TRBD2 TRBV10-1 TGCGCCAGCAGCGGTACTAGCGGGAGGCCAGATACGCAGTATTTT CASSGTSGRPDTQYF
TRBJ2-7 . TRBD2 TRBV28 TGTGCCAGCAGTCCATTAGCCCATAGCGGGAGGGCGCCCTACGAGCAGTACTTC CASSPLAHSGRAPYEQYF
TRBJ2-3 . TRBD2 TRBV10-3 TGTGCCATCACTAGCGGGTTCACAGATACGCAGTATTTT CAITSGFTDTQYF
TRBJ1-2 few . TRBV7-9 TGTGCCAGCAGCACACAGGGTAACTATGGCTACACCTTC CASSTQGNYGYTF
TRBJ2-2 once . TRBV18 TGTGCCAGCTCACTCCTAGCCACGACAAACCAGGCATCGGTCGGGGAGCTGTTTTTT CASSLLATTNQASVGELFF
TRBJ2-1 few . TRBV4-1 TGCGCCAGCAGCCAAGTCGGGGGGCGGGGACAGTTCTTC CASSQVGGRGQFF
TRBJ2-5 . TRBD2 TRBV4-2 TGTGCCAGCAGCCAGGTAGCGGGAGAGGGTTCAGAGACCCAGTACTTC CASSQVAGEGSETQYF
TRBJ1-4 few . TRBV27 TGTGCCAGCAGTTTTTTAGGGGAAGAACGTGAAAAACTGTTTTTT CASSFLGEEREKLFF
TRBJ1-2 . . TRBV7-2 TGTGCCAGCAGCGTTAAACAGGGACCCAACTATGGCTACACCTTC CASSVKQGPNYGYTF
TRBJ2-7 once TRBD2 TRBV2 TGTGCCAGCATCGCGGGACTAGCGGGAGACGAGCAGTACTTC CASIAGLAGDEQYF
TRBJ2-1 medium-sized TRBD2 TRBV7-2 TGTGCCAGCAGCTTAGCGACTAGCGGGGTGCATGAGCAGTTCTTC CASSLATSGVHEQFF
TRBJ2-7 . . TRBV30 TGTGCCTGGAGTGTGTACGCGTACGAGCAGTACTTC CAWSVYAYEQYF